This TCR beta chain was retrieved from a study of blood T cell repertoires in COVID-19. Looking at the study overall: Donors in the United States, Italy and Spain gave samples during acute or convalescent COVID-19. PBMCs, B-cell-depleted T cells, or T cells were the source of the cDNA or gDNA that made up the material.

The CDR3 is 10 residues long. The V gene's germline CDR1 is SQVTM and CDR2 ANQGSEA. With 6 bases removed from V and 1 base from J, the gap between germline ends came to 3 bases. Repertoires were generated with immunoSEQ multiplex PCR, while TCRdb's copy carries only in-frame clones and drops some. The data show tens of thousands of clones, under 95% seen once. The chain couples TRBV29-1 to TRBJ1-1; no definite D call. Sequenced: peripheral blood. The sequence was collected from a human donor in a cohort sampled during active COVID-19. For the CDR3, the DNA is TGCAGCGTCTGGAACACTGAAGCTTTCTTT. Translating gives CSVWNTEAFF. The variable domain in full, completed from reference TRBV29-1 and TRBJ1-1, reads SAVISQKPSRDICQRGTSLTIQCQVDSQVTMMFWYRQQPGQSLTLIATANQGSEATYESGFVIDKFPISRPNLTFSTLTVSNMSPEDSSIYLCSVWNTEAFFGQGTRLTVV.